This T cell receptor (beta chain) was sequenced during a study of graft-versus-host responses after intestinal transplantation. In the study overall: Multivisceral, liver-intestinal, or isolated intestinal transplants were performed in recipients. Each recipient received anti-thymocyte globulin induction, then tacrolimus and steroids for approximately 3 years. Study-level points and caveats: Graft-versus-host to host-versus-graft clonal ratios in allografts were high in patients with graft-donor T cell macrochimerism.

TCRdb's copy holds only in-frame clones and misses some; the assay was immunoSEQ multiplex PCR. This table has some 8,700 clones, roughly 93% appearing once. Of note for this clone: The antigen remains undetermined.

The ends lost 2 bases at V and 4 bases at J; junction bases unmatched: 13. Germline values: CDR1 MRHNA, CDR2 SNTAGT. CDR3 length: 18 amino acids. V and J are TRBV6-4 and TRBJ2-2, with 7 bases identical to TRBD1. The TCR sequence derives from a human patient who received an intestinal transplant, so some T cells may come from the graft donor. The sequencing used PBMCs, collected 11 days after intestinal transplantation. CDR3 nucleotides: TGTGCCAGCAGTGACGAATCCCACAGGGGCCCCTCCACCGGGGAGCTGTTTTTT. Protein sequence: CASSDESHRGPSTGELFF.